Reported below is one T cell receptor beta chain. No cognate antigen has been identified for it. The record has no base qualities; no much larger clone is one base away. The sample comes from a study of blood T cells in healthy people across ages (dated by TCRdb to between 2014 and 2017). As for the study more broadly: In model experiments, roughly one uniquely barcoded TCR beta cDNA molecule per two T cells was captured by template switching. Age-related changes in TCR beta repertoire diversity were measured in the study by deep sequencing normalized with unique cDNA molecular identifiers. The donors were divided into four age groups: young (average roughly 17 years), middle-aged (approximately 39), aged (about 60) and long-lived (82). To avoid experimental bias, donors of different ages were distributed randomly across sequencing lanes. Using the same blood draw, the study looked at two additional independent replicas of 1 million unique cDNA reads for two donors, one aged 18 to 30 and the other aged 80 or older.

Overall study outcomes, separate from this receptor: The CMV infection status of donors was not known, potentially confounding age-related changes in expanded clonotypes. Compared with the aged group, the long-lived group had more naive CD4+ T cells, fewer expanded clones and increased TCR diversity, suggesting age selection. As age increased, observed TCR beta diversity per million T cells dropped in a roughly linear way, and a significant reduction was already evident by age around 41. Total diversity estimates from one million sequenced T cells were considered lower bounds and underestimates. Observed TCR beta diversity correlated strongly with the percentage of naive T cells measured by flow cytometry. Since profiling was done on bulk unsorted PBMCs, naive and antigen-experienced compartments could not be conclusively compared.

Library construction relied on 5' RACE. These reads were obtained on an Illumina HiSeq 2500. A second about 6 to 11 cycle PCR used a sample-barcoded 5' primer and a J-beta primer mix. A template-switch 5' adaptor carrying 12 random nucleotides introduced a unique molecular identifier onto each TCR beta cDNA molecule. Each sample yielded at least 2.5 million CDR3-containing paired-end reads. First-strand cDNA was synthesized from all RNA with the Mint cDNA synthesis kit, primed by a TRBC-specific oligonucleotide. After uracil-DNA glycosylase treatment, a first 18-cycle PCR used universal primers M1SS and BC2_uni_R on all cDNA. Processing in the source paper ran as follows. For normalization, 1 million high-quality reads, each with a distinct molecular identifier, were randomly selected from each sample. Instead of being binned into consensus sequences, reads that shared molecular identifiers were thrown out. MiTCR, with a Q25 quality threshold and the strictest error-elimination algorithm, was used for CDR3 identification, clonotype clustering and error correction. Lower-bound total TCR beta diversity was estimated with a nonparametric unseen species model using Euler transformation. TCRdb reran the public reads through fastp at Q25 and MiXCR, keeping productive beta chains. When rows share a CDR3 protein, they turn into one entry using the most common DNA and genes. The V and J calls were not made by the authors but by TCRdb's processing. This sample gives hundreds of thousands of distinct CDR3 sequences in total; around 50% of them show up just once. The ten most abundant clones make up roughly 25% of the sample.

Systemically healthy Caucasian individuals from Russia, around 38 in total and aged about 6 to 100 years, were included as donors. Each donor gave about 9.2 milliliters of peripheral blood, drawn into EDTA-treated Vacutainer tubes. PBMCs were isolated by Ficoll-Paque density-gradient centrifugation, with at least 6.5 million obtained per sample. Trizol reagent was used to extract total RNA from PBMCs, with at least 5.5 micrograms per sample. For every donor, an aliquot of PBMCs went through flow cytometry to measure the percentages of naive CD45RAhigh/CD27high T cells. Sequenced sample: blood. The receptor was isolated from a man at least 80 years old in good health.

At the DNA level, the sequence is TGTGCCAGCAGTTCTAACAGCTATGGCTACACCTTC. Translated, it reads CASSSNSYGYTF. The chain links TRBV27 with TRBJ1-2, with an unclear D gene assignment. Sequences MNHEY (CDR1) and SMNVEV (CDR2) are obtained from the germline V gene (reference sequence). The V and J ends are trimmed by 4 bases and 4 bases, leaving 7 bases between them. From the cysteine through the phenylalanine, the CDR3 covers 12 amino acids. This entry keeps only the CDR3 DNA: 36 bases, framed from base 1.